Shown below are 10 T cell receptor beta chains from a single sample sequenced in a study of T-cell memory formation after mild COVID-19 (dated by TCRdb to the early 2020s). The protocol used for the library was 5' RACE. The listed sequencing device is Illumina NovaSeq 6000. The raw public data were reprocessed by TCRdb itself: fastp quality trimming at Q25, MiXCR clonotype calling, in-frame beta chains only. For every CDR3 protein sequence, its rows merge into one entry that carries the most common genes and DNA. In all, the sample holds approximately 340,000 distinct CDR3 sequences, and over 10% of those were seen once. The top ten hold about a fifth of the sample. The sample comprised PBMCs or a T cell subset sorted from them (not recorded which). These receptors all come from a man aged 18 to 30 who had mild COVID-19 (a few samples of this study predate the infection). The sample titles of this study are shuffled in the database, so cell type and time point are left out; the donor was told from shared clones.

This clonotype came up a few times. V usage is TRBV6-1 and J usage is TRBJ1-6; perhaps TRBD1 as D (5 bases). Trimming removed 1 base from V and 9 bases from J, with 16 bases in between. The CDR3 contains 16 residues. Germline lookup yields CDR1 MNHNS and CDR2 SASEGT. The CDR3 coding sequence is TGTGCCAGCAGTGAAGAGTATCGACAGAGAGGTTCACCCCTCCACTTT. Translating it yields CASSEEYRQRGSPLHF.

The sample holds a few counts of this clonotype. The chain links TRBV28 to TRBJ2-2, with 7 nucleotides matching TRBD1. Looked up from germline, CDR1 is MDHEN and CDR2 is SYDVKM. This CDR3 comprises 17 residues. Trimming took 4 bases from V and 6 from J; bases not matched to a gene: 14. The CDR3 region is CASSSLRDSLPPGELFF. The CDR3 DNA sequence: TGTGCCAGCAGTTCTCTCCGGGACAGCCTTCCGCCCGGGGAGCTGTTTTTT.

CDR3 nucleotide sequence: TGTGCCAGCAGCTATCACCCGGGACATCATTCATACGAGCAGTACTTC. Translated, it gives CASSYHPGHHSYEQYF. The rearrangement uses TRBV7-9 and TRBJ2-7; possibly TRBD1 for D (6 bases). CDR1 SEHNR and CDR2 FQNEAQ come from the germline V gene (reference sequence). The ends were cut back, 4 bases at V and 4 bases at J, with 20 bases in the middle. This CDR3 comprises 16 residues.

This clonotype was counted only a few times. The chain joins TRBV12-3 or TRBV12-4 to TRBJ2-1; 10 positions agree with TRBD2. V lost 6 bases, J lost 6 bases, and 8 bases stayed unmatched. The CDR3 is 15 residues long. CDR3: CASRMSGGAGNEQFF. CDR3 DNA: TGTGCCAGCAGGATGAGCGGGGGGGCCGGCAATGAGCAGTTCTTC.

This clonotype was detected a few times. J is TRBJ2-7 and V is TRBV6-5; 11 bases align to TRBD2. The CDR3 spans 17 residues. V shed 0 bases, J shed 6 bases, and the junction held 10 bases outside the gene matches. Per germline, CDR1 MNHEY and CDR2 SVGAGI. The CDR3 reads CASSYSRSSGGPGEQYF. The CDR3, as DNA: TGTGCCAGCAGTTACTCCCGTTCTAGCGGGGGGCCCGGCGAGCAGTACTTC.

The chain couples TRBV7-2 to TRBJ1-1; D possibly corresponds to TRBD1 (6 bases). Germline V gene lookup returns CDR1 SGHTA and CDR2 FQGNSA. V was trimmed by 2 bases and J by 4 bases, leaving 14 bases between them. The CDR3 is 15 residues long. The CDR3 loop reads CASSLYGGLGTEAFF. As DNA, the CDR3 is TGTGCCAGCAGCTTATATGGGGGCTTGGGCACTGAAGCTTTCTTT.

This clonotype was seen more than once but under ten times. This chain uses TRBV6-5 with TRBJ2-7; 9 bases agree with TRBD2. V shed 1 base and J 5 bases; nucleotides not matched to a gene: 3. Germline V gene data show CDR1 as MNHEY and CDR2 as SVGAGI. The CDR3 covers 14 residues. Here the CDR3 reads CASSYLRGGDEQYF. The CDR3 DNA follows: TGTGCCAGCAGTTACTTGCGGGGGGGCGACGAGCAGTACTTC.

This clonotype was seen a single time. The germline gene is not matched at one end of the junction; a read error may be the cause. The rearrangement links TRBV20-1 to TRBJ2-3; D call uncertain. The CDR3 contains 12 residues. Germline values: CDR1 DFQATT, CDR2 SNEGSKA (reference sequence). CDR3 in DNA: TGCAGTGCTAGAGTAGAGGTAGATAAGCAGTATTTT. Translated: CSARVEVDKQYF.

The chain combines TRBV3-1 with TRBJ1-2; 7 bases align to TRBD1. Germline CDR1 reads LGHDT; CDR2 reads YNNKEL (reference sequence). This CDR3 spans 22 amino acids. The V segment lost 0 bases and the J segment 4 bases; nucleotides outside the gene matches: 26. This CDR3 is CASSQESGPGGERTEVSYGYTF. The CDR3 DNA follows: TGTGCCAGCAGCCAAGAGTCCGGGCCAGGGGGGGAAAGGACGGAAGTAAGCTATGGCTACACCTTC.

This clonotype was observed a few times. The J gene is TRBJ2-7, the V gene TRBV18, with D possibly being TRBD1 (6 bases). Germline CDR1 KGHSH, CDR2 LQKENI. V dropped 3 bases and J dropped 3 bases, with 9 bases sitting between them. The CDR3 is made up of 13 amino acids. The CDR3 nucleotides are TGTGCCAGCTCACCCCCGGGACACTACGAGCAGTACTTC. This gives the protein CASSPPGHYEQYF. Full variable domain (missing parts from reference TRBV18 and TRBJ2-7): NAGVMQNPRHLVRRRGQEARLRCSPMKGHSHVYWYRQLPEEGLKFMVYLQKENIIDESGMPKERFSAEFPKEGPSILRIQQVVRGDSAAYFCASSPPGHYEQYFGPGTRLTVT.